The 6 T cell receptor beta chains below were found in one sample sequenced in a study of Graves' ophthalmopathy and Graves' hyperthyroidism. RNA transcripts served as template for amplifying TCR beta CDR3 sequences. The authors performed first-round RT-PCR with HTBI primers and then a second-round multiplex PCR. TCRdb passed the multiplex PCR reads through MiXCR, listing each CDR3 protein once. The data show around 400,000 distinct CDR3 sequences, about 16% seen once. The material sequenced was peripheral blood. These receptors all come from a woman aged 18-29 years with Graves' ophthalmopathy.

This chain uses TRBV6-2 or TRBV6-3 with TRBJ2-5; 11 nucleotides align to TRBD2. CDR3 length: 15 residues. V shed 7 bases, J shed 4 bases, and the junction held 8 bases outside the gene matches. CDR1 is MNHEY, CDR2 SVGEGT, per germline. CDR3 in DNA: TGTGCCAGCACCAAACCAGGACTAGCGGGAGAGACCCAGTACTTC. Translation: CASTKPGLAGETQYF.

This rearrangement joins TRBV30 to TRBJ2-7; the D gene is possibly TRBD2 (6 bases). The V gene lost 4 bases and the J gene lost 5 bases, with 9 bases spanning the gap. CDR1 and CDR2 from the germline V gene are GTSNPN and SVGIG (reference sequence). The CDR3 runs 11 residues. CDR3 sequence: CAWTSADEQYF. CDR3 bases: TGTGCCTGGACTAGCGCCGACGAGCAGTACTTC.

The gene calls are TRBV12-3 or TRBV12-4 and TRBJ2-7; D ambiguous. V was cut by 5 bases and J by 7 bases, with 18 bases left in between. The CDR3 spans 14 residues. This chain's CDR3 is CASSLTRRTPEQYF. CDR3 in DNA: TGTGCCAGCAGTCTAACCCGGAGAACGCCAGAGCAGTACTTC.

This clonotype was counted at least ten times. For the CDR3, the DNA is TGCAGTGCCAGGACAGGGGGAAACGAACAGCCCCAGCATTTT. Translation gives CSARTGGNEQPQHF. V and J are TRBV20-1 and TRBJ1-5; 10 bases align to TRBD1. The V segment lost 6 bases and the J segment 7 bases; nucleotides outside the gene matches: 9. Per germline, CDR1 DFQATT and CDR2 SNEGSKA (reference sequence). This CDR3 is 14 amino acids long.

At least ten counts were recorded for this clonotype. This chain uses TRBV5-1 with TRBJ2-2; no firm D call. CDR3 length: 16 amino acids. V shed 4 bases and J shed 1 base, with 14 bases lying between them. CDR1 SGHRS and CDR2 YFSETQ come from the germline V gene. CDR3 residues: CASSPPPRGNTGELFF. DNA for the CDR3: TGCGCCAGCAGCCCTCCCCCGAGAGGGAACACCGGGGAGCTGTTTTTT.

This clonotype was detected many times. V is TRBV2 and J is TRBJ2-7, with 10 bases that match TRBD2. J gave up 0 bases and V 10 bases, and 6 bases lay outside the gene matches. Germline lookup yields CDR1 SNHLY and CDR2 FYNNEI. This CDR3 has 14 residues. The CDR3: CANGLADYSYEQYF. The CDR3 DNA reads TGTGCCAATGGACTAGCGGACTACTCCTACGAGCAGTACTTC. Full variable domain (remainder filled in from reference TRBV2 and TRBJ2-7): EPEVTQTPSHQVTQMGQEVILRCVPISNHLYFYWYRQILGQKVEFLVSFYNNEISEKSEIFDDQFSVERPDGSNFTLKIRSTKLEDSAMYFCANGLADYSYEQYFGPGTRLTVT.